Listed here is a single T cell receptor beta chain. Germline V gene sequence: CDR1 SNHLY, CDR2 FYNNEI. The junction had 7 bases not matched to a gene; V was cut back by 10 bases and J by 0 bases. The CDR3 extends over 14 amino acids. The data belong to a study of shared clonotypes between healthy human individuals. Clones were read by immunoSEQ multiplex PCR, and TCRdb kept only the in-frame ones, dropping some. The data contain over 950,000 clones, approximately 77% of them singletons. The sequence was obtained from a man between 18 and 35 years old in good health. Some clones in this sample may be carry-over from other donors' samples. The chain has TRBV2 and TRBJ2-3, with 7 bases lining up with TRBD1. The source material was memory CD4+ T cells from PBMCs. Indicated subset: CD45RA-negative fraction. CDR3 nucleotide sequence: TGTGCCACCACAGGGGAATCTAGCACAGATACGCAGTATTTT. Its translation: CATTGESSTDTQYF.